This T cell receptor (beta chain) was identified in a study of tumor-infiltrating lymphocytes in oesophageal squamous cell carcinoma (dated by TCRdb to 2016 to 2018). With respect to this clonotype: This clone's antigen is unknown. One end of the junction is discordant with germline, which a read error may explain.

The method was PCR. TCRdb names Illumina HiSeq 2000 as the instrument used. TCRdb reworked the public reads: Q25 trimming with fastp, MiXCR clone assembly, productive beta chains retained. Rows with one shared CDR3 protein collapse into an entry with the most common genes and DNA. For this sample there are about 12,000 distinct CDR3 sequences; about 54% appear just once. 20% to 25% of the sample is held by the ten biggest clonotypes. The CDR1 and CDR2 encoded by the germline V gene are SGHVS and FQNEAQ. Including the terminal cysteine and phenylalanine, the CDR3 comprises 14 residues. Only the CDR3 region is kept as DNA, spanning 42 bases read in frame from base 1.

Material for sequencing was esophageal tumor tissue. The sequence was obtained from a male donor with esophageal squamous cell carcinoma. The chain joins TRBV7-8 to TRBJ1-5, with 7 junctional bases fitting TRBD1. The DNA sequence is given as TGTGCCTGCAGCTGGCCAGGGGGTGGTCAGCCCCAGCATTTT. This translates into CACSWPGGGQPQHF.